The source of this T cell receptor beta chain is a study of blood T cell repertoires in COVID-19. Study details: Both acute and convalescent COVID-19 samples were obtained from the United States, Italy and Spain.

Authors' processing steps: Amplification from reference gene primers served as the basis for estimated nucleated cell counts. The method was immunoSEQ multiplex PCR; TCRdb's version includes in-frame clones alone and lacks a portion of them. V and J calls and clone size are given by that table; D and trimming were obtained from the DNA. The table includes around 250,000 clones, 85% to 90% detected once. All enrollees were about 18 to 100 years old and from about 24 US areas. Exposed enrollees had met someone with a PCR-confirmed or clinician-diagnosed COVID-19 case at some point within the 2 weeks before study entry. This CDR3 has 12 residues. Deletions cut 6 bases from V and 10 bases from J, with 15 bases between.

Sequencing input: PBMCs or T cells enriched from blood (not recorded which). The receptor comes from a man between 50 and 59 years old who had been exposed to COVID-19. The chain has TRBV12-3 or TRBV12-4 and TRBJ1-1; maybe TRBD1 (6 bases). DNA of the CDR3: TGTGCCAGCAGCAGACAGGTGTCGCGAGCTTTCTTT. As protein: CASSRQVSRAFF.